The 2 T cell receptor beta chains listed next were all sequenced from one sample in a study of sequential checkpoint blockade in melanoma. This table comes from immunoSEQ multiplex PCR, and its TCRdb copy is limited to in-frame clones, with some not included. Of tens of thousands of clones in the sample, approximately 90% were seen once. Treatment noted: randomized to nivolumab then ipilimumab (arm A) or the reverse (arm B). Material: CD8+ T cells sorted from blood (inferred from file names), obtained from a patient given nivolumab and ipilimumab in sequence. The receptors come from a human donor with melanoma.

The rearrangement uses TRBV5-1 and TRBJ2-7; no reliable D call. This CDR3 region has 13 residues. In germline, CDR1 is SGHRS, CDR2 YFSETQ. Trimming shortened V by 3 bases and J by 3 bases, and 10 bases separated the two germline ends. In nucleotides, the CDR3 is TGCGCCAGCAGCTCCGGAAGCGTCTACGAGCAGTACTTC. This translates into CASSSGSVYEQYF.

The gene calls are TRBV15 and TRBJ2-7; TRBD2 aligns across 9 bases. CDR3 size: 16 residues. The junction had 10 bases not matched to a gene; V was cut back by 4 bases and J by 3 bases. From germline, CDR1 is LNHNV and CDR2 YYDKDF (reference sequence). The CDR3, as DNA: TGTGCCACCAGCACCATCGGGACTAGCCTTCACTACGAGCAGTACTTC. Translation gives CATSTIGTSLHYEQYF. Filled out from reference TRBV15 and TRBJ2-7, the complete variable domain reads DAMVIQNPRYQVTQFGKPVTLSCSQTLNHNVMYWYQQKSSQAPKLLFHYYDKDFNNEADTPDNFQSRRPNTSFCFLDIRSPGLGDTAMYLCATSTIGTSLHYEQYFGPGTRLTVT.